The T cell receptor beta chain described here comes from a study of Graves' ophthalmopathy and Graves' hyperthyroidism. Amplification from RNA transcripts yielded the TCR beta CDR3 regions. A first-round RT-PCR used HTBI primers, followed by a second-round multiplex PCR. TCRdb recomputed calls from the multiplex PCR reads with MiXCR, one row per CDR3 protein. Of about 1.2 million distinct CDR3 sequences detected, 35% to 40% appear once; the ten largest clones hold over 8.5%. Comment on this clonotype: Its antigen is not known.

The CDR3 totals 19 residues. CDR1 WSHSY and CDR2 SAAADI come from the germline V gene. V dropped 0 bases and J dropped 5; count of bases not matched to a gene: 18. Ineligible for inclusion were patients with other autoimmune diseases, uncontrolled infections, pregnancy or lactation. Study results and limitations: Blood repertoires reportedly contained most expanded thyroid clonotypes above 0.001 frequency. Sensitivity of about 91% and specificity of nearly 82% were achieved when a 13-signature model separated ophthalmopathy from stable hyperthyroidism.

Sequenced sample: peripheral blood or thyroid tissue (not recorded which). This receptor was taken from an adult man with Graves' hyperthyroidism. The chain combines TRBV10-2 with TRBJ2-7, with 8 bases lining up with TRBD1. CDR3 loop: CASSESKSRGRGLAHEQYF. CDR3 in DNA: TGCGCCAGCAGTGAGTCGAAGTCGCGGGGCAGGGGGCTTGCGCACGAGCAGTACTTC.